Described below is a single T cell receptor beta chain sequence and its context. What it recognizes is unknown. The CDR3 runs to 20 residues. Germline V CDR1 and CDR2: SGHVS, FQNEAQ. Deletions cut 1 base from V and 3 bases from J, with 24 bases between. This cohort consisted of healthy bone marrow donors. The data originate from a study of cytomegalovirus exposure and HLA in healthy donors. The PCR was carried out with 60 Vbeta primers and 13 Jbeta primers. The assay was immunoSEQ multiplex PCR, and TCRdb's table has in-frame clones only and misses some. The data hold hundreds of thousands of clones, with approximately 82% observed a single time. Study results and limitations: What TCR beta sequences reportedly achieved was accurate prediction of HLA-A and HLA-B alleles in most subjects. Several top significant clusters appeared, in a later analysis, to be linked to common viral pathogens.

Sequenced sample: PBMCs. The rearrangement joins TRBV7-8 to TRBJ2-2; maybe TRBD2 (7 bases). This clonotype was sampled from a woman aged 40 to 50 in good health and CMV-seronegative. The CDR3 DNA sequence: TGTGCCAGCAGCTTAGAGGGGGAGGGGTGGACTTTACGGGACACCGGGGAGCTGTTTTTT. Translated, it gives CASSLEGEGWTLRDTGELFF.